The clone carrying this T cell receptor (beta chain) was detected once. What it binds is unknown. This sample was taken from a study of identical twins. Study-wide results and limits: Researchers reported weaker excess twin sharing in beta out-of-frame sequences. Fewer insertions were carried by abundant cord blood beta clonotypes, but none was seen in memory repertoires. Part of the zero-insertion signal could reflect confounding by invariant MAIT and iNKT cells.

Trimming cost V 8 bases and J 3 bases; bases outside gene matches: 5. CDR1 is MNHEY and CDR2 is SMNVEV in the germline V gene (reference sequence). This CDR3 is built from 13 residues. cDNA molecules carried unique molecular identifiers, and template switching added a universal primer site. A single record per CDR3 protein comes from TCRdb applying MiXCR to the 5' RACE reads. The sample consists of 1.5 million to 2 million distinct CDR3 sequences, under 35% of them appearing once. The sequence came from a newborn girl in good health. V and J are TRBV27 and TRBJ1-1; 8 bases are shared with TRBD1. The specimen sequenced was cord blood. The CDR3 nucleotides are TGTGCCAGCGGGACAGGTTTGTACACTGAAGCTTTCTTT. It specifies CASGTGLYTEAFF.